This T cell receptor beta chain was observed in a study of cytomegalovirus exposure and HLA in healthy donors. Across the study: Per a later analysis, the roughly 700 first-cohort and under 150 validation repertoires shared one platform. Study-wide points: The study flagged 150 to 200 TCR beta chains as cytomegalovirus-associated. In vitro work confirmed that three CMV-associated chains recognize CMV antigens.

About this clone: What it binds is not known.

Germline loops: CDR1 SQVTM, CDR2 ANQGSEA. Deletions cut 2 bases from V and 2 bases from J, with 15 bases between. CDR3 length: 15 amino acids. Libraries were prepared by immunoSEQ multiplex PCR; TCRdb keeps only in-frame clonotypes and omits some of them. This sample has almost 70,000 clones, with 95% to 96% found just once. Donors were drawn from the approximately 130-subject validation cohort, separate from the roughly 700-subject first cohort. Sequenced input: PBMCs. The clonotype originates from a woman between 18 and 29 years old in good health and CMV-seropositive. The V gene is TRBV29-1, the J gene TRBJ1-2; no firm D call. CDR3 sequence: CSVELSTAQNYGYTF. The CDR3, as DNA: TGCAGCGTTGAACTTAGTACAGCCCAGAACTATGGCTACACCTTC.